The rows below give T cell receptor beta chains drawn from one sample of a study of cytomegalovirus exposure and HLA in healthy donors. Measured with immunoSEQ multiplex PCR; TCRdb has only the in-frame clones, and not every one. Of some 200,000 clones in the sample, about 77% were seen once. Sequenced material: PBMCs. These receptor sequences come from a woman in her twenties or thirties in good health and CMV-seronegative. CDR3s include the opening cysteine and the closing phenylalanine or tryptophan. D genes are given only for firm matches. Rows may omit the clone size; those that give it use once, few, many or a size class.

j_call: TRBJ2-7; d_call: .; clone_size: .; v_call: TRBV5-1; cdr3_aa: CASSPTGGVYEQYF; cdr3_nt: TGCGCCAGCAGCCCAACAGGGGGGGTTTACGAGCAGTACTTC
j_call: TRBJ2-2; d_call: .; clone_size: .; v_call: TRBV7-2; cdr3_aa: CASSLMGGPGELFF; cdr3_nt: TGTGCCAGCAGCTTAATGGGGGGGCCCGGGGAGCTGTTTTTT
j_call: TRBJ2-7; d_call: TRBD1; clone_size: .; v_call: TRBV6-5; cdr3_aa: CASRDRAYEQYF; cdr3_nt: TGTGCCAGCAGAGACAGGGCCTACGAGCAGTACTTC
j_call: TRBJ1-2; d_call: .; clone_size: few; v_call: TRBV5-1; cdr3_aa: CAISGTGLLSYGYTF; cdr3_nt: TGCGCCATCAGCGGAACAGGCCTATTGAGCTATGGCTACACCTTC
j_call: TRBJ2-7; d_call: .; clone_size: .; v_call: TRBV5-5; cdr3_aa: CASSLSSGAYEQYF; cdr3_nt: TGTGCCAGCAGCCTCTCGTCAGGGGCCTACGAGCAGTACTTC
j_call: TRBJ1-2; d_call: .; clone_size: few; v_call: TRBV6-5; cdr3_aa: CASSTSGGLYGYTF; cdr3_nt: .
j_call: TRBJ1-1; d_call: .; clone_size: .; v_call: TRBV5-1; cdr3_aa: CASSLVSGASTEAFF; cdr3_nt: TGCGCCAGCAGCTTGGTTTCAGGGGCGAGCACTGAAGCTTTCTTT
j_call: TRBJ1-3; d_call: .; clone_size: .; v_call: TRBV2; cdr3_aa: CASSEGGPGNTIYF; cdr3_nt: TGTGCCAGCAGTGAAGGGGGGCCTGGAAACACCATATATTTT
j_call: TRBJ2-3; d_call: .; clone_size: .; v_call: TRBV7-2; cdr3_aa: CASSYRSDTQYF; cdr3_nt: TGTGCCAGCAGCTACCGGTCAGATACGCAGTATTTT
j_call: TRBJ2-1; d_call: .; clone_size: few; v_call: TRBV4-1; cdr3_aa: CASSQVGRGHYNEQFF; cdr3_nt: TGCGCCAGCAGCCAAGTTGGGCGGGGCCATTACAATGAGCAGTTCTTC
j_call: TRBJ1-2; d_call: .; clone_size: .; v_call: TRBV5-5; cdr3_aa: CASSFDPSDRRRGYRYTF; cdr3_nt: TGTGCCAGCAGCTTTGACCCCTCAGACAGGCGACGCGGCTATCGCTACACCTTC
j_call: TRBJ1-5; d_call: .; clone_size: .; v_call: TRBV18; cdr3_aa: CASSPGAGGNQPQHF; cdr3_nt: TGTGCCAGCTCACCAGGCGCTGGAGGCAATCAGCCCCAGCATTTT
j_call: TRBJ2-7; d_call: TRBD1; clone_size: .; v_call: TRBV7-9; cdr3_aa: CASSLGGYGGQGSHEQYF; cdr3_nt: TGTGCCAGCAGCTTAGGCGGATATGGCGGACAGGGGAGCCACGAGCAGTACTTC
j_call: TRBJ2-7; d_call: TRBD2; clone_size: .; v_call: TRBV18; cdr3_aa: CASSPGLVSHEQYF; cdr3_nt: TGTGCCAGCTCACCGGGACTAGTATCTCACGAGCAGTACTTC
j_call: TRBJ2-3; d_call: .; clone_size: .; v_call: TRBV6-6; cdr3_aa: CASTRDSDTQYF; cdr3_nt: TGTGCCAGCACCAGGGATTCGGATACGCAGTATTTT
j_call: TRBJ1-1; d_call: TRBD1; clone_size: .; v_call: TRBV30; cdr3_aa: CAWSGTGVAEAFF; cdr3_nt: TGTGCCTGGTCCGGGACAGGGGTAGCTGAAGCTTTCTTT
j_call: TRBJ1-5; d_call: .; clone_size: once; v_call: TRBV21-1; cdr3_aa: CASSKRTRGCQPQHF; cdr3_nt: TGTGCCAGCAGCAAAAGAACCAGGGGGTGCCAGCCCCAGCATTTT
j_call: TRBJ2-2; d_call: .; clone_size: .; v_call: TRBV2; cdr3_aa: CASSEARDTGELFF; cdr3_nt: TGTGCCAGCAGTGAGGCCAGGGATACCGGGGAGCTGTTTTTT
j_call: TRBJ1-1; d_call: .; clone_size: .; v_call: TRBV18; cdr3_aa: CASSPSLGANTEAFF; cdr3_nt: TGTGCCAGCTCACCATCTCTGGGGGCGAACACTGAAGCTTTCTTT